This entry is about one T cell receptor (beta chain). Antigen specificity is unknown. CD45RO negativity and positive selection for CCR7 defined naive CD8 cells, a population that excluded terminally differentiated effector memory CD45RA+ cells. This entry is derived from a study of shared clonotypes between healthy human individuals. Overall study: Every donor yielded three CD4 naive, three CD4 memory, two CD8 naive and one CD8 memory plate. Study-wide results and limits: Shared across four donors were roughly 4.7% of the naive CD4 clonotypes. Memory subsets generally showed lower estimated richness than naive subsets.

CDR3 length equals 14 residues. Germline CDR1 reads SNHLY; CDR2 reads FYNNEI. Trimming took off 6 bases at V and 2 bases at J, with 11 bases between the two ends. Repertoires were generated with immunoSEQ multiplex PCR, while TCRdb's copy carries only in-frame clones and drops some. The table lists just over 2,000,000 clones, roughly 94% of them singletons, with 0.85% to 1.2% in the top ten. This rearrangement joins TRBV2 to TRBJ2-1, with no clear D. Sequencing was performed on naive CD8+ T cells sorted from blood. The receptor comes from a man aged 18 to 35 in good health. The chain's CDR3 is CASSYGGPYNEQFF. The CDR3 bases are TGTGCCAGCAGCTACGGTGGGCCCTACAATGAGCAGTTCTTC.